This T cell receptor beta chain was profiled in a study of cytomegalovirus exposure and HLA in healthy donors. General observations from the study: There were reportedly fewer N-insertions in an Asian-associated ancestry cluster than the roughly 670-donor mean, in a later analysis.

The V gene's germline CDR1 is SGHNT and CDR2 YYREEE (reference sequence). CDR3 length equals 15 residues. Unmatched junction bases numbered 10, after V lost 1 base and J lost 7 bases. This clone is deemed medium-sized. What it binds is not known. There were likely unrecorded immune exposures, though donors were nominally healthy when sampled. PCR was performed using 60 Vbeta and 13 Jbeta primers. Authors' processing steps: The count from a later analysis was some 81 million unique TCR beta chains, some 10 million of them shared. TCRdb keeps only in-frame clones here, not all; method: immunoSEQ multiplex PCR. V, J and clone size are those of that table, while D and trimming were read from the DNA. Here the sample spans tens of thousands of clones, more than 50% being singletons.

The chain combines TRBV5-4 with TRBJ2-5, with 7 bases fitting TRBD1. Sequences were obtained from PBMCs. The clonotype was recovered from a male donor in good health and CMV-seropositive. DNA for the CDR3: TGTGCCAGCAGCTTGAGCCAGGGGGTGGCAGGGACCCAGTACTTC. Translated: CASSLSQGVAGTQYF.